The 16 T cell receptor beta chains in this list originate from one sample, sequenced in a study of memory CD4+ T cells and cytomegalovirus serostatus. Only in-frame clones appear in the TCRdb table, and some are missing; sequencing was by immunoSEQ multiplex PCR. The table has 40,000 to 45,000 clones, about 85% seen once; the top ten hold 0.79%. The sort gate was single viable CD3+CD4+CD8-CD45RO+ cells for memory CD4+ T cells. Material: memory CD4+ T cells from blood. The receptors were sampled from an adult in good health and CMV-seronegative.

The chain is built from TRBV30 and TRBJ1-2; TRBD1 aligns across 9 bases. Per germline, CDR1 GTSNPN and CDR2 SVGIG (reference sequence). Losses at the gene ends were 2 bases for V and 8 bases for J; bases not matched to a gene: 3. CDR3 length: 12 amino acids. CDR3 amino acids: CAWSRTGDGYTF. The CDR3 coding sequence is TGTGCCTGGAGTAGGACAGGGGACGGCTACACCTTC.

J is TRBJ2-5 and V is TRBV7-9, with D perhaps matching TRBD1 (5 bases). This CDR3 comprises 13 residues. V was cut by 3 bases and J by 2 bases, with 7 bases left in between. Germline CDR1 reads SEHNR; CDR2 reads FQNEAQ (reference sequence). This chain's CDR3 is CASSFRQQETQYF. In DNA form, the CDR3 reads TGTGCCAGCAGCTTTCGACAGCAAGAGACCCAGTACTTC.

The chain couples TRBV7-9 to TRBJ2-1, with TRBD2 matching 8 bases. This CDR3 has 13 residues. Per germline, CDR1 SEHNR and CDR2 FQNEAQ (reference sequence). V shed 1 base, J shed 9 bases, and the junction held 2 bases outside the gene matches. CDR3 DNA: TGTGCCAGCAGCTTAGAAGCGGGGGCTGAGCAGTTCTTC. Amino acid sequence: CASSLEAGAEQFF.

This clone was counted once. The chain couples TRBV5-1 to TRBJ2-5; TRBD2 matches at 8 bases. The V and J ends lost 0 bases and 11 bases, in that order; junction bases with no gene match: 15. Germline V CDR1 and CDR2: SGHRS, YFSETQ. The CDR3 contains 16 residues. In nucleotides, the CDR3 is TGCGCCAGCAGCTTGGCCTCGGGTAGCGGGGCTGGTGAGCAGTACTTC. This translates into CASSLASGSGAGEQYF.

CDR3 sequence: CASSPGTSGGTDTQYF. DNA for the CDR3: TGTGCCAGTAGTCCCGGGACTAGCGGGGGCACAGATACGCAGTATTTT. The gene calls are TRBV19 and TRBJ2-3; 13 nucleotides match TRBD2. V dropped 5 bases and J dropped 1; count of bases not matched to a gene: 3. Per the germline V gene, CDR1 is LNHDA and CDR2 is SQIVND (reference sequence). CDR3 length equals 16 residues.

The genes are TRBV5-1 and TRBJ2-1; D is undetermined. V lost 1 base to trimming and J lost 4 bases, with 9 bases between them. The germline CDR1 and CDR2 sequences are SGHRS and YFSETQ. CDR3 length: 14 amino acids. The CDR3 DNA reads as TGCGCCAGCAGCTTGCTTCTCCAGTACAATGAGCAGTTCTTC. Translated, it gives CASSLLLQYNEQFF.

The chain employs TRBV28 and TRBJ1-2; D uncertain. Germline V gene sequence: CDR1 MDHEN, CDR2 SYDVKM. The CDR3 has 14 residues. Trimming shortened V by 2 bases and J by 8 bases, and 15 bases separated the two germline ends. The CDR3 sequence is CASSLGETSHGYTF. In DNA form, the CDR3 reads TGTGCCAGCAGTTTAGGGGAAACCTCCCACGGCTACACCTTC.

In its sample, this clone was seen once. The gene calls are TRBV5-1 and TRBJ1-4; D perhaps matches TRBD1 (5 bases). V shed 3 bases and J shed 8 bases, with 14 bases lying between them. The CDR3 has 14 residues. The germline V gene has CDR1 SGHRS and CDR2 YFSETQ. CDR3 in DNA: TGCGCCAGCAGCTCGACAGTAGGGGAGGAAAAACTGTTTTTT. The encoded protein is CASSSTVGEEKLFF.

In its sample, this clone was seen a few times. The chain couples TRBV5-4 to TRBJ2-3, with TRBD2 matching over 9 bases. This CDR3 has 15 residues. Germline V lookup: CDR1 SGHNT, CDR2 YYREEE (reference sequence). The junction had 4 bases not matched to a gene; V was cut back by 4 bases and J by 1 base. CDR3 amino acids: CASSTVAGGTDTQYF. The CDR3 nucleotides are TGTGCCAGCAGCACCGTAGCGGGGGGCACAGATACGCAGTATTTT.

The chain combines TRBV4-2 with TRBJ2-7; 8 bases map to TRBD2. The CDR3 totals 14 residues. CDR1 is LGHNA and CDR2 is YNFKEQ in the germline V gene. The ends lost 0 bases at V and 7 bases at J; junction bases unmatched: 5. The CDR3 spells CASSQDYSGREQYF. Here the CDR3 DNA reads TGTGCCAGCAGCCAAGATTACAGCGGGAGAGAGCAGTACTTC.

The chain employs TRBV7-3 and TRBJ2-1; D gene uncertain. CDR1 SGHTA and CDR2 FQGTGA come from the germline V gene. The V gene lost 6 bases and the J gene lost 9 bases, with 12 bases spanning the gap. The CDR3 runs 12 residues. This chain's CDR3 is CASSPTVFEQFF. In DNA form, the CDR3 reads TGTGCCAGCAGTCCCACGGTCTTTGAGCAGTTCTTC.

This chain uses TRBV30 with TRBJ1-2; D is uncertain. Germline assignment: CDR1 GTSNPN and CDR2 SVGIG (reference sequence). Trimming removed 0 bases from V and 0 bases from J, with 11 bases in between. The CDR3 covers 15 residues. The CDR3 is CAWSVPGRTNYGYTF. CDR3 DNA sequence: TGTGCCTGGAGTGTACCCGGCAGGACTAACTATGGCTACACCTTC.

This clone is a singleton in its sample. The chain is built from TRBV7-9 and TRBJ1-2; perhaps TRBD1 as D (5 bases). Deletions cut 4 bases from V and 4 bases from J, with 7 bases between. CDR3 length: 12 amino acids. CDR1 SEHNR and CDR2 FQNEAQ come from the germline V gene (reference sequence). The CDR3 region has the DNA TGTGCCAGCAGCTGGGACCCCTATGGCTACACCTTC. Its translation is CASSWDPYGYTF.

The V call is TRBV6-6, the J call TRBJ1-4; 9 positions match TRBD1. V lost 6 bases, J lost 3 bases, and 5 bases stayed unmatched. Germline V gene lookup returns CDR1 MNHNY and CDR2 SVGAGI (reference sequence). The CDR3 is 15 amino acids. For the CDR3, the DNA is TGTGCCAGCAGCTCACAGGGGGCAGCTAATGAAAAACTGTTTTTT. Translating gives CASSSQGAANEKLFF.

This sequence joins TRBV7-2 and TRBJ2-6, with 7 positions matching TRBD1. J gave up 3 bases and V 5 bases, and 4 bases lay outside the gene matches. The germline gives CDR1 SGHTA, CDR2 FQGNSA. The length of the CDR3 is 15 residues. This CDR3 is CASSRDSIGANVLTF. The CDR3 DNA reads as TGTGCCAGCAGCCGGGACAGTATTGGGGCCAACGTCCTGACTTTC.

The chain combines TRBV10-3 with TRBJ1-5; unclear D gene. Trimming removed 3 bases at V and 5 bases at J, with 5 bases between. The CDR3 contains 12 residues. Germline values: CDR1 ENHRY, CDR2 SYGVKD. The CDR3 DNA reads as TGTGCCATCAGTGATCCAGATCAGCCCCAGCATTTT. Translated: CAISDPDQPQHF.